The 21 T cell receptor beta chains given below trace back to one sample, sequenced in a study of T-cell memory formation after mild COVID-19 (dated by TCRdb to about 2021). Library construction relied on 5' RACE. For sequencing, an Illumina NovaSeq 6000 was employed. TCRdb reprocessed the public reads (quality trimming at Q25 with fastp, clone calling with MiXCR) and kept in-frame beta chains. Rows are combined by CDR3 protein, so each entry shows the most common genes and DNA. The sample includes over 12,000 distinct CDR3 sequences, with 15% to 20% observed a single time. The leading ten clones occupy 49% of the sample. The specimen sequenced was PBMCs or a T cell subset sorted from them (not recorded which). The receptors shown here come from an adult woman who had mild COVID-19 (a few samples of this study predate the infection). The sample titles of this study are shuffled in the database, so cell type and time point are left out; the donor was told from shared clones.

Ten or more counts support this clonotype. This chain connects TRBV7-9 to TRBJ1-1, with 7 positions matching TRBD1. The CDR3 length is 16 residues. The germline CDR1 and CDR2 sequences are SEHNR and FQNEAQ (reference sequence). After removal of 3 bases from V and 3 bases from J, the junction contained 10 bases not matched to a gene. CDR3 DNA sequence: TGTGCCAGCAGCTTGACAGGGAGGTCGGAAGACACTGAAGCTTTCTTT. The encoded protein is CASSLTGRSEDTEAFF.

This clonotype was observed many times. The genes are TRBV10-3 and TRBJ2-1; D is possibly TRBD1 or TRBD2 (5 bases each). Looked up from germline, CDR1 is ENHRY and CDR2 is SYGVKD. V was pared by 7 bases and J by 4 bases, with 17 bases between. This CDR3 comprises 15 residues. Here the CDR3 DNA reads TGTGCCATCAACCCGGCGAGGGGTTCATACAATGAGCAGTTCTTC. It codes for CAINPARGSYNEQFF.

Many counts were recorded for this clonotype. V usage is TRBV5-1 and J usage is TRBJ2-7; D is undetermined. This CDR3 is 14 amino acids long. Trimming removed 0 bases at V and 2 bases at J, with 9 bases between. CDR1 and CDR2 from the germline V gene are SGHRS and YFSETQ. CDR3 sequence reads: CASSLEPDAYEQYF. The CDR3 DNA is TGCGCCAGCAGCTTGGAGCCTGATGCCTACGAGCAGTACTTC.

This clonotype has ten or more counts. This rearrangement joins TRBV6-5 to TRBJ2-3; weak D call: TRBD1 (6 bases). The CDR3 has 17 residues. Germline V gene data show CDR1 as MNHEY and CDR2 as SVGAGI. V was cut by 2 bases and J by 0 bases, with 15 bases left in between. CDR3 protein: CASSYESGQTSTDTQYF. The CDR3 nucleotides are TGTGCCAGCAGTTACGAGTCCGGACAGACTAGCACAGATACGCAGTATTTT.

There are many counts of this clonotype. The rearrangement uses TRBV12-3 or TRBV12-4 and TRBJ1-2; 7 nucleotides match TRBD1. The length of the CDR3 is 13 residues. Trimming removed 10 bases from V and 8 bases from J; junction bases left unmatched: 13. As DNA, the CDR3 is TGTGCCACCCCCGGGACAGACCCTCCCGGCTACACCTTC. As protein: CATPGTDPPGYTF.

This clonotype was observed at least ten times. The genes are TRBV9 and TRBJ1-1, with D uncertain. Germline V CDR1 and CDR2: SGDLS, YYNGEE. V was cut by 0 bases and J by 4 bases, with 13 bases left in between. This CDR3 has 15 residues. The CDR3 DNA follows: TGTGCCAGCAGCGTAGAAGGGCGGGTGGGCACTGAAGCTTTCTTT. It is translated as CASSVEGRVGTEAFF.

The chain is built from TRBV7-2 and TRBJ1-5; D is unclear. The CDR3 sequence is 15 residues long. CDR1 and CDR2 (germline): SGHTA, FQGNSA. Trimming shortened V by 3 bases and J by 0 bases, and 9 bases separated the two germline ends. CDR3 sequence reads: CASSLEVYSNQPQHF. CDR3 coding DNA: TGTGCCAGCAGCTTGGAAGTTTATAGCAATCAGCCCCAGCATTTT.

This clonotype was seen at least ten times. The genes are TRBV7-2 and TRBJ2-1; 7 bases are a match to TRBD1. This CDR3 region has 19 residues. Germline CDR1 is SGHTA and CDR2 is FQGNSA. With 1 base clipped from V and 3 bases from J, the junction kept 15 bases outside the gene matches. CDR3 coding DNA: TGTGCCAGCAGCTTAGAGGAGACAGGGTGGCGGGCCTACTACAATGAGCAGTTCTTC. It yields the protein CASSLEETGWRAYYNEQFF.

This clonotype came up many times. The chain recombines TRBV7-9 with TRBJ2-1, with 7 bases lining up with TRBD1. The length of the CDR3 is 14 residues. Germline CDR1 is SEHNR and CDR2 is FQNEAQ (reference sequence). The J segment lost 3 bases and the V segment lost 4 bases, leaving 3 bases of the junction unmatched. The CDR3 loop reads CASSYGDSYNEQFF. The CDR3 DNA follows: TGTGCCAGCAGCTATGGGGACAGCTACAATGAGCAGTTCTTC.

This clonotype was counted at least ten times. The CDR3 is CSVTGSSNTEAFF. In DNA form, the CDR3 reads TGCAGCGTAACAGGGTCATCGAACACTGAAGCTTTCTTT. The genes are TRBV29-1 and TRBJ1-1; a weak D match, TRBD1 (6 bases). The germline V and J ends were trimmed by 6 bases and 1 base, with 12 bases remaining between them. CDR3 length: 13 amino acids. Germline values: CDR1 SQVTM, CDR2 ANQGSEA.

This clonotype was detected many times. This rearrangement joins TRBV5-4 to TRBJ1-1, with a possible D match to TRBD1 (6 bases). V was trimmed by 1 base and J by 1 base, leaving 14 bases between them. The germline gives CDR1 SGHNT, CDR2 YYREEE (reference sequence). This CDR3 region has 16 residues. The CDR3 here is CASSLYLPTGNTEAFF. The CDR3, as DNA: TGTGCCAGCAGCTTGTATCTCCCGACAGGGAACACTGAAGCTTTCTTT.

This clonotype was observed at least ten times. This chain joins TRBV12-3 or TRBV12-4 and TRBJ2-7; either TRBD1 or TRBD2 may supply D (5 bases each). V was cut by 0 bases and J by 9 bases, with 12 bases left in between. The CDR3 spans 13 residues. CDR3 nucleotide sequence: TGTGCCAGCAGTTTAGCGGAGGACACAACGCAGTACTTC. It is translated as CASSLAEDTTQYF.

This clonotype was seen repeatedly, ten times or more. The chain combines TRBV14 with TRBJ2-1; 12 bases are a match to TRBD2. Germline V gives CDR1 SGHDN, CDR2 FVKESK. The CDR3 spans 17 residues. V gave up 5 bases and J gave up 8 bases; unmatched junction bases: 13. CDR3 coding DNA: TGTGCCAGCAGCACATTAAGACTAGCGGGAGAGATCGATGAGCAGTTCTTC. It specifies CASSTLRLAGEIDEQFF.

This clonotype occurred once. The V call is TRBV18, the J call TRBJ2-7; 9 nucleotides align to TRBD2. V gave up 2 bases and J gave up 4 bases; unmatched junction bases: 6. The CDR3 length is 15 residues. CDR1 and CDR2 from the germline V gene are KGHSH and LQKENI. The CDR3 nucleotides are TGTGCCAGCTCACCAGACAGCCTAGCGGGGTACGAGCAGTACTTC. Its protein is CASSPDSLAGYEQYF.

This clonotype occurred many times. The V and J genes are TRBV24-1 and TRBJ2-1, with 12 nucleotides matching TRBD2. Germline V CDR1 and CDR2: KGHDR, SFDVKD. The trim removed 1 base at V and 7 bases at J, leaving 4 bases unmatched. CDR3 size: 16 residues. The CDR3 loop reads CATSDLVTSGRNEQFF. For the CDR3, the DNA is TGTGCCACCAGTGATTTAGTAACTAGCGGGAGGAATGAGCAGTTCTTC.

At least ten counts were recorded for this clonotype. The chain combines TRBV7-3 with TRBJ2-2; TRBD1 aligns across 10 bases. The length of the CDR3 is 16 residues. V lost 4 bases to trimming and J lost 8 bases; unmatched junction nucleotides: 10. CDR1 SGHTA and CDR2 FQGTGA come from the germline V gene. This chain's CDR3 is CASSSPGQGITGELFF. The DNA for the CDR3 is TGTGCCAGCAGCTCGCCGGGACAGGGGATAACGGGGGAGCTGTTTTTT.

This clonotype has at least ten counts. V usage is TRBV3-1 and J usage is TRBJ2-4; D may be TRBD2 (6 bases). CDR1 is LGHDT, CDR2 YNNKEL, per germline (reference sequence). The CDR3 is made up of 17 amino acids. The ends were cut back, 4 bases at V and 0 bases at J, with 16 bases in the middle. The CDR3 region is CASSPIGGVGAKNIQYF. The DNA for the CDR3 is TGTGCCAGCAGCCCCATCGGGGGAGTGGGAGCCAAAAACATTCAGTACTTC. The full variable domain, in which reference TRBV3-1 and TRBJ2-4 provide the parts outside the CDR3, is DTAVSQTPKYLVTQMGNDKSIKCEQNLGHDTMYWYKQDSKKFLKIMFSYNNKELIINETVPNRFSPKSPDKAHLNLHINSLELGDSAVYFCASSPIGGVGAKNIQYFGAGTRLSVL.

This clonotype was found many times. The J gene is TRBJ2-3, the V gene TRBV11-2; TRBD2 might be the D (5 bases). From germline, CDR1 is SGHAT and CDR2 FQNNGV. Trimming stripped 1 base from V and 2 bases from J, with 16 bases between. CDR3 length: 17 residues. In DNA form, the CDR3 reads TGTGCCAGCAGCTTAGGAGAACTAGTTCATTACACAGATACGCAGTATTTT. Its protein is CASSLGELVHYTDTQYF. Based on the CDR3 plus reference TRBV11-2 and TRBJ2-3, the full variable domain is EAGVAQSPRYKIIEKRQSVAFWCNPISGHATLYWYQQILGQGPKLLIQFQNNGVVDDSQLPKDRFSAERLKGVDSTLKIQPAKLEDSAVYLCASSLGELVHYTDTQYFGPGTRLTVL.

This clonotype came up many times. The chain's CDR3 is CASSWISGTGYQPQHF. The CDR3 nucleotides are TGTGCCAGCAGTTGGATTTCCGGGACAGGATATCAGCCCCAGCATTTT. The chain joins TRBV6-2 or TRBV6-3 to TRBJ1-5; the match to TRBD1 covers 8 bases. Germline V gene lookup returns CDR1 MNHEY and CDR2 SVGEGT. V shed 4 bases, J shed 5 bases, and the junction held 10 bases outside the gene matches. The CDR3 spans 16 residues.

This clonotype showed up many times. V usage is TRBV7-8 and J usage is TRBJ2-1; 15 nucleotides match TRBD2. Germline-derived CDR1 and CDR2 are SGHVS and FQNEAQ. Losses at the gene ends were 7 bases for V and 2 bases for J; bases not matched to a gene: 9. The length of the CDR3 is 18 residues. CDR3 coding DNA: TGTGCCAGCACCGCTTTAGGGACTAGCGGGGGGACCTACAATGAGCAGTTCTTC. Translating it yields CASTALGTSGGTYNEQFF.

This clonotype has ten or more counts. V usage is TRBV27 and J usage is TRBJ2-1; TRBD1 aligns across 7 bases. The CDR3 length is 15 residues. Per germline, CDR1 MNHEY and CDR2 SMNVEV (reference sequence). J was trimmed by 8 bases and V by 0 bases; bases with no gene match: 7. CDR3 loop: CASSLSGQLFDEQFF. The CDR3 region has the DNA TGTGCCAGCAGTTTATCGGGACAGTTATTTGATGAGCAGTTCTTC.